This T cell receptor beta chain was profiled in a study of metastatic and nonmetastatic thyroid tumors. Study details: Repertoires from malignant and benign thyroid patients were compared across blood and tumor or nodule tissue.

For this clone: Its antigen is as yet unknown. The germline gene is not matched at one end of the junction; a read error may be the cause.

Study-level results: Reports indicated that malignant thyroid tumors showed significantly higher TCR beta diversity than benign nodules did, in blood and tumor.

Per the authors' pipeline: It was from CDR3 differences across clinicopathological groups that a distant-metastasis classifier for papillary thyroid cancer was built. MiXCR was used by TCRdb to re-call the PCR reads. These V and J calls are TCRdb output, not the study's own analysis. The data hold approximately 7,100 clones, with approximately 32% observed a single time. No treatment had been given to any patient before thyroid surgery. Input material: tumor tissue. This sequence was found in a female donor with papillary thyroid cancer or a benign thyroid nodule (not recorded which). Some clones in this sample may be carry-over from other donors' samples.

CDR3 region: CVSKLDRDGETQYF. The CDR3 DNA follows: TGTGTCAGCAAGTTGGACAGGGATGGGGAGACCCAGTACTTC. This chain joins TRBV2 and TRBJ2-5; 8 bases agree with TRBD1. Germline V lookup: CDR1 SNHLY, CDR2 FYNNEI. The CDR3 has 14 residues.